The clone carrying this TCR beta chain was seen once. Only in-frame clones appear in the TCRdb table, and some are missing; sequencing was by immunoSEQ multiplex PCR. The sample yields under 200,000 clones, roughly 95% seen once. These data belong to a study of control samples from healthy donors and cancer patients. Germline loops: CDR1 SEHNR, CDR2 FQNEAQ (reference sequence). This CDR3 contains 13 residues. The V end was cut by 5 bases, the J end by 4 bases, with 9 bases between. This TCR derives from a woman in her twenties or thirties in good health. The chain links TRBV7-9 to TRBJ1-3; D is ambiguous. The sample was blood. CDR3 coding DNA: TGTGCCAGCAGCAAGGACGCCGGAAACACCATATATTTT. Residues: CASSKDAGNTIYF. The full variable domain, in which reference TRBV7-9 and TRBJ1-3 provide the parts outside the CDR3, is DTGVSQNPRHKITKRGQNVTFRCDPISEHNRLYWYRQTLGQGPEFLTYFQNEAQLEKSRLLSDRFSAERPKGSFSTLEIQRTEQGDSAMYLCASSKDAGNTIYFGEGSWLTVV.